This section outlines one TCR beta chain sequence together with its context. These data belong to a study of T cell changes during pregnancy in multiple sclerosis. Looked up from germline, CDR1 is KGHSH and CDR2 is LQKENI. V trimming: 6 bases; J trimming: 5 bases; junction bases outside the gene matches: 7. This CDR3 spans 14 amino acids. Profiling relied on immunoSEQ multiplex PCR, and the TCRdb table lists in-frame clones only, not all of them. Altogether roughly 23,000 clones are present, approximately 86% being singletons, with the ten largest covering roughly 1%. This specimen was CD4+ T cells from peripheral blood mononuclear cells, taken in the first trimester of pregnancy. The TCR was taken from a female donor in good health, enrolled as a control in a pregnancy study. The chain links TRBV18 to TRBJ2-3; 8 positions match TRBD1. Written as DNA, the CDR3 is TGTGCCAGCTCGCCGGACAGGGACGGAGATACGCAGTATTTT. Protein: CASSPDRDGDTQYF.